A selection of T cell receptor beta chains follows, all from one sample in a study of blood T cells in healthy people across ages. MiXCR, applied by TCRdb to the 5' RACE reads, yields one record per CDR3 protein. The table records about 1.6 million distinct CDR3 sequences, roughly 32% of them present only once. Sequenced material: blood. These receptors all stem from a woman aged 25 to 39 in good health. Each CDR3 is given with its conserved first and last residue. A D gene is named only where the DNA matches it firmly. Rows may omit the clone size; those that give it use once, few, many or a size class.

TRBJ2-1	few	TRBV1	NA	22	CTSSQDWEVGLAGAGSYNEQFF	TGCACCAGCAGCCAAGATTGGGAAGTGGGACTAGCGGGGGCCGGTTCCTACAATGAGCAGTTCTTC
TRBJ2-1	once	TRBV6-4	NA	15	CASSDSGGGAAEQFF	TGTGCCAGCAGTGACTCGGGTGGGGGGGCTGCTGAGCAGTTCTTC
TRBJ2-3	NA	TRBV7-9	TRBD2	16	CASSTRVAGGPDTQYF	TGTGCCAGCAGCACCCGAGTAGCGGGGGGGCCGGATACGCAGTATTTT
TRBJ2-3	NA	TRBV20-1	TRBD1	15	CSTDLRQGALDTQYF	TGCAGTACTGACTTAAGACAGGGGGCCTTAGATACGCAGTATTTT
TRBJ2-3	NA	TRBV25-1	NA	15	CASSEEASGTDTQYF	TGTGCCAGCAGTGAGGAGGCTAGCGGCACAGATACGCAGTATTTT
TRBJ2-2	NA	TRBV12-3/TRBV12-4	NA	15	CASSFIGGRSGELFF	TGTGCCAGCAGTTTCATTGGGGGTCGATCCGGGGAGCTGTTTTTT
TRBJ2-1	NA	TRBV7-9	NA	14	CASSLVSSSREQFF	TGTGCCAGCAGCTTAGTGTCGTCCAGTCGTGAGCAGTTCTTC
TRBJ2-5	NA	TRBV7-9	NA	14	CASSPNRVPETQYF	TGTGCCAGCAGCCCGAACAGGGTTCCAGAGACCCAGTACTTC
TRBJ2-1	many	TRBV29-1	NA	14	CSVVEFAQTGEQFF	TGCAGCGTTGTTGAGTTCGCACAGACGGGAGAGCAGTTCTTC
TRBJ2-5	NA	TRBV10-3	TRBD2	17	CAISDPGLAGVAETQYF	TGTGCCATCAGTGACCCGGGACTAGCGGGAGTGGCAGAGACCCAGTACTTC
TRBJ1-6	NA	TRBV2	NA	16	CASSEAGGGESTPLHF	TGTGCCAGCAGTGAAGCGGGTGGGGGTGAGTCGACACCCCTCCACTTT
TRBJ2-3	few	TRBV7-2	NA	17	CASSLVGLARGADTQYF	TGTGCCAGCAGCTTAGTAGGACTGGCGCGAGGGGCAGATACGCAGTATTTT
TRBJ2-1	NA	TRBV7-3	NA	14	CASSLAREGNEQFF	TGTGCCAGCAGCTTAGCGAGAGAGGGTAATGAGCAGTTCTTC
TRBJ1-1	NA	TRBV20-1	TRBD1	12	CSAGDRENKAFF	TGCAGTGCTGGAGACAGGGAAAACAAAGCTTTCTTT
TRBJ1-3	once	TRBV7-9	NA	14	CATPRGRSGNTIYF	TGTGCCACCCCCCGGGGTCGAAGCGGAAACACCATATATTTT
TRBJ2-5	NA	TRBV7-6	NA	14	CASSSAPRAETQYF	TGTGCCAGCAGCTCAGCCCCACGGGCCGAGACCCAGTACTTC
TRBJ2-3	NA	TRBV6-1	NA	15	CASEHLRGDLDTQYF	TGTGCCAGCGAACACCTGAGGGGAGATTTAGATACGCAGTATTTT
TRBJ1-4	NA	TRBV12-3/TRBV12-4	NA	17	CASSLSLGRGTNEKLFF	TGTGCCAGCAGTTTAAGCTTGGGCCGGGGAACTAATGAAAAACTGTTTTTT
TRBJ2-1	many	TRBV3-1	NA	13	CASSHGGYNEQFF	TGTGCCAGCAGCCATGGGGGGTACAATGAGCAGTTCTTC
TRBJ2-5	NA	TRBV7-9	NA	14	CASSPDSYGGTQYF	TGTGCCAGCAGCCCGGACTCTTACGGTGGGACCCAGTACTTC
TRBJ2-7	NA	TRBV6-1	NA	15	CASSEESGTTYEQYF	TGTGCCAGCAGTGAAGAATCCGGGACCACCTACGAGCAGTACTTC
TRBJ2-5	many	TRBV7-9	NA	14	CASSSETAAETQYF	TGTGCCAGCAGCTCAGAGACGGCGGCGGAGACCCAGTACTTC
TRBJ2-3	many	TRBV20-1	NA	14	CSARDYYLTDTQYF	TGCAGTGCTAGAGATTACTATCTCACAGATACGCAGTATTTT
TRBJ2-7	many	TRBV6-6	NA	11	CASSKTGEQYF	TGTGCCAGCAGTAAGACGGGGGAGCAGTACTTC
TRBJ2-5	NA	TRBV5-1	TRBD2	16	CASSLGTSGSIETQYF	TGCGCCAGCAGCCTAGGGACTAGCGGGAGTATTGAGACCCAGTACTTC
TRBJ2-5	NA	TRBV7-3	TRBD2	16	CASSSRGGTRGETQYF	TGTGCCAGCAGCTCAAGAGGCGGGACTAGGGGCGAGACCCAGTACTTC
TRBJ1-2	NA	TRBV2	NA	12	CASKGGFYGYTF	TGTGCCAGCAAGGGGGGCTTCTATGGCTACACCTTC
TRBJ2-5	NA	TRBV4-1	NA	14	CASSQTSDRETQYF	TGCGCCAGCAGCCAAACTAGTGACAGGGAGACCCAGTACTTC
TRBJ2-7	NA	TRBV20-1	TRBD2	15	CSARELGLQPYEQYF	TGCAGTGCTAGGGAACTGGGACTACAACCCTACGAGCAGTACTTC
TRBJ2-3	few	TRBV20-1	TRBD2	17	CSAHPGLAATSTDTQYF	TGCAGTGCTCACCCGGGACTAGCGGCGACTAGCACAGATACGCAGTATTTT
TRBJ2-1	once	TRBV10-3	TRBD2	16	CAISEPSGRGYNKQFF	TGTGCCATCAGTGAGCCTAGCGGGAGAGGATACAATAAGCAGTTCTTC
TRBJ1-1	NA	TRBV5-1	TRBD1	15	CASSTGTGGNTEAFF	TGCGCCAGCAGCACAGGGACAGGGGGCAACACTGAAGCTTTCTTT
TRBJ1-2	NA	TRBV29-1	NA	11	CSSASGDGYTF	TGCAGCTCCGCGTCAGGGGATGGCTACACCTTC
TRBJ2-1	NA	TRBV7-7	NA	17	CASSPEGVESPYNEQFF	TGTGCCAGCAGCCCAGAGGGGGTCGAGTCTCCCTACAATGAGCAGTTCTTC
TRBJ2-7	few	TRBV6-1	NA	15	CASSGDVSSYNEQYF	TGTGCCAGCAGTGGGGACGTGAGCTCCTACAATGAGCAGTACTTC
TRBJ1-2	NA	TRBV7-8	TRBD1	17	CASSLAYGTGGNYGYTF	TGTGCCAGCAGCTTAGCGTACGGGACAGGGGGGAACTATGGCTACACCTTC
TRBJ1-2	few	TRBV7-9	TRBD1	15	CASSPPGGQGHGYTF	TGTGCCAGCAGCCCCCCGGGAGGACAGGGGCATGGCTACACCTTC
TRBJ1-2	NA	TRBV15	NA	14	CATSKMVSNYGYTF	TGTGCCACCAGCAAGATGGTCTCTAACTATGGCTACACCTTC
TRBJ1-4	NA	TRBV10-2	NA	14	CASREDSQIEKLFF	TGCGCCAGCCGCGAGGACAGTCAGATTGAAAAACTGTTTTTT
TRBJ1-1	NA	TRBV6-5	NA	13	CASWVIKRTEAFF	TGTGCCAGCTGGGTTATTAAGCGGACTGAAGCTTTCTTT